This T cell receptor (beta chain) was retrieved from a study of T cell changes during pregnancy in multiple sclerosis. This clone was observed a single time. Trimming cost V 1 base and J 0 bases, with 8 bases left between them. The CDR3 runs to 16 residues. Per the germline V gene, CDR1 is SGDLS and CDR2 is YYNGEE. The method was immunoSEQ multiplex PCR; TCRdb's version includes in-frame clones alone and lacks a portion of them. The data show 75,000 to 95,000 clones, around 90% seen once. This sequence originates from a female donor in good health, enrolled as a control in a pregnancy study. The input for sequencing was peripheral blood, taken in the first trimester of pregnancy. The V and J genes are TRBV9 and TRBJ1-6; D gene unclear. CDR3 residues: CASSVLRSSYNSPLHF. Here the CDR3 DNA reads TGTGCCAGCAGCGTATTACGGAGCTCCTATAATTCACCCCTCCACTTT.